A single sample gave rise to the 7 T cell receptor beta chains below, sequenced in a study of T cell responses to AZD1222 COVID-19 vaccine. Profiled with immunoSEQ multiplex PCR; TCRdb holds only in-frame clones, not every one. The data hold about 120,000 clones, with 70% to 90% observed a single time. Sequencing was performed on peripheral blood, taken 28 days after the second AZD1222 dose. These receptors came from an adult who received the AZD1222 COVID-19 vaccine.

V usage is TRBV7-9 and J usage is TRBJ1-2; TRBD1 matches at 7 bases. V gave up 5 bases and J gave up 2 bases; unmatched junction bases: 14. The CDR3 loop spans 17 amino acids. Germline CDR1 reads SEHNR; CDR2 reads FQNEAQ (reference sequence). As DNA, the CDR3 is TGTGCCAGCAGCCCAAAGGGGGCAGGAAAATTAAACTATGGCTACACCTTC. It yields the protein CASSPKGAGKLNYGYTF.

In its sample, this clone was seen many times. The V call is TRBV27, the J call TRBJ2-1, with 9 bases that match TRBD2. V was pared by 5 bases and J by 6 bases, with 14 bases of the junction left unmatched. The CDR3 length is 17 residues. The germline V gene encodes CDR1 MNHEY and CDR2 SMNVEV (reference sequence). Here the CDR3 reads CASSLPLLAGRPNEQFF. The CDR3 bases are TGTGCCAGCAGTCTCCCCCTTCTAGCGGGAAGACCCAATGAGCAGTTCTTC.

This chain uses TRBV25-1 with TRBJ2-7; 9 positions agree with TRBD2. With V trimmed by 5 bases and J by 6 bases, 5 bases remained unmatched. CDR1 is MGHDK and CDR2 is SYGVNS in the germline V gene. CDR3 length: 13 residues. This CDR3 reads CASSQLAGLEQYF. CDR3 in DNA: TGTGCCAGCAGTCAACTAGCGGGTCTCGAGCAGTACTTC.

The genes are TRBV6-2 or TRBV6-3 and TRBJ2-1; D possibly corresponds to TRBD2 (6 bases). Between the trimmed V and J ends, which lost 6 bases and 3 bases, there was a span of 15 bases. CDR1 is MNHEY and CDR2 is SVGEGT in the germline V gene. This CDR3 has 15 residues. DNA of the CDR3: TGTGCCAGCAGCCTCCCCGGTAGCGGCTACAATGAGCAGTTCTTC. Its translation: CASSLPGSGYNEQFF.

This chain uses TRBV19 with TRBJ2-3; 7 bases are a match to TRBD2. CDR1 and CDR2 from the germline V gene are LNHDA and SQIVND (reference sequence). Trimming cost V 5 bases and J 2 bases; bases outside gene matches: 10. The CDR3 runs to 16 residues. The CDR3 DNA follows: TGTGCCAGTAGTCAAGGTGGACTAGGCGACACAGATACGCAGTATTTT. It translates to CASSQGGLGDTDTQYF.

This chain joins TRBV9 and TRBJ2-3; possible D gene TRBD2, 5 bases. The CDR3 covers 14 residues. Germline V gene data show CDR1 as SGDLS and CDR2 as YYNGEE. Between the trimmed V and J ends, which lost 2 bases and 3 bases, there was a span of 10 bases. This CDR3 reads CASSVELDTDTQYF. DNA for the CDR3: TGTGCCAGCAGCGTGGAACTAGATACAGATACGCAGTATTTT.

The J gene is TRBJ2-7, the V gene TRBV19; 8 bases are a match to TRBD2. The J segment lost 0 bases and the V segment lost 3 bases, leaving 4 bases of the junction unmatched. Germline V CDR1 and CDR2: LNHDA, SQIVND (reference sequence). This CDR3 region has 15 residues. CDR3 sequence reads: CASSIRAGGSYEQYF. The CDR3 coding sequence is TGTGCCAGTAGTATTAGGGCGGGAGGCTCCTACGAGCAGTACTTC. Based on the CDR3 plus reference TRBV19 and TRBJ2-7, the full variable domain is DGGITQSPKYLFRKEGQNVTLSCEQNLNHDAMYWYRQDPGQGLRLIYYSQIVNDFQKGDIAEGYSVSREKKESFPLTVTSAQKNPTAFYLCASSIRAGGSYEQYFGPGTRLTVT.